This TCR beta chain was captured in a study of cytomegalovirus exposure and HLA in healthy donors. Points from the study as a whole: For cytomegalovirus status, the classifier reportedly gave diagnoses with high specificity and sensitivity.

Using immunoSEQ multiplex PCR, the repertoire was profiled, and TCRdb retains in-frame clones only, with some absent. The data contain approximately 82,000 clones, about 92% of them singletons. A note on this clone: What it binds is unknown. Other DNA sequences within the sample encode an identical CDR3.

Per the germline V gene, CDR1 is SGHRS and CDR2 is YFSETQ. This CDR3 has 11 residues. The V end lost 3 bases, the J end lost 3 bases, and 4 bases lay between the germline ends. The clonotype originates from a man between 18 and 35 years old in good health and CMV-seronegative. This chain joins TRBV5-1 and TRBJ2-7, with D unresolved. The sample consisted of PBMCs. CDR3 loop: CASSYSYEQYF. CDR3 bases: TGCGCCAGCAGCTACAGCTACGAGCAGTACTTC.